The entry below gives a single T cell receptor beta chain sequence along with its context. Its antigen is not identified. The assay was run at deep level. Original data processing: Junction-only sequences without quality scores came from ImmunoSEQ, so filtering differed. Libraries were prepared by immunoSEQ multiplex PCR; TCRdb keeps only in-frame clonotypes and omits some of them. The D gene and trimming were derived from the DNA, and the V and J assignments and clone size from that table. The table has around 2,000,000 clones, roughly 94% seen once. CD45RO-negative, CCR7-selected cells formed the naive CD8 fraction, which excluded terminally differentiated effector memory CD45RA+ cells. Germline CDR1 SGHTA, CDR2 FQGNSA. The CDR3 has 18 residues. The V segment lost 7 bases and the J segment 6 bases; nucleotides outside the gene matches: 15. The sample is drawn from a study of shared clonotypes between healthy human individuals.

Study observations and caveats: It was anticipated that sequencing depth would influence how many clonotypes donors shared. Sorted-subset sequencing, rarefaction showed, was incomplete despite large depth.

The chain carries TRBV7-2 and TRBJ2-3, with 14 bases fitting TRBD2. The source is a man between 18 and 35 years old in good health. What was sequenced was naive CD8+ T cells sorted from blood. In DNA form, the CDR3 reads TGTGCCAGCAACCTGTTACCGGGACTAGCGGGAGTAAGGGATACGCAGTATTTT. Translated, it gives CASNLLPGLAGVRDTQYF.